This record concerns one T cell receptor (beta chain) sequence. The CDR3 loop spans 15 amino acids. From germline, CDR1 is SGDLS and CDR2 YYNGEE. Trimming removed 4 bases from V and 8 bases from J; junction bases left unmatched: 12. These data originate in a study of T cells in localized non-small cell lung cancer. Only in-frame clones appear in the TCRdb table, and some are missing; sequencing was by immunoSEQ multiplex PCR. Here the sample spans some 130,000 clones, about 90% being singletons. Sequenced here: peripheral blood, sampled before any cancer treatment. The clonotype was recovered from a female donor older than 55 with stage I lung adenocarcinoma. This sequence joins TRBV9 and TRBJ2-1; 7 bases match TRBD1. For the CDR3, the DNA is TGTGCCAGCAGCAAAGACAGGGCCGTGGCCGATGAGCAGTTCTTC. Protein product: CASSKDRAVADEQFF.